The clone carrying this T cell receptor beta chain was picked up many times. The antigen is unknown. Amplification yielded TCR beta CDR3 regions, with RNA transcripts as the source. The TCR CDR3 was amplified in a first-round RT-PCR using the HTBI primer set. TCRdb recomputed calls from the multiplex PCR reads with MiXCR, one row per CDR3 protein. The sample records fewer than 550,000 distinct CDR3 sequences, around a quarter being singletons. V lost 3 bases and J lost 5, with 11 bases in between. Per the germline V gene, CDR1 is DFQATT and CDR2 is SNEGSKA (reference sequence). The CDR3 consists of 13 residues. The data originate from a study of T cells in Graves' hyperthyroidism and ophthalmopathy. Study-level findings and limits: Most expanded thyroid clonotypes above 0.001 also appeared in blood. Ophthalmopathy was told apart from stable hyperthyroidism by a 13 V-J model.

Subjects with ophthalmopathy showed a Clinical Activity Score no lower than 3, a NOSPECS grade no lower than 4, and a duration shorter than 3 months. Each diagnosis was grounded in clinical symptoms, serum thyroxine and TRAb, thyroid ultrasound, and orbital computed tomography. The source of this sequence is a woman in her 30s with Graves' ophthalmopathy. Sequencing was carried out using blood. The rearrangement links TRBV20-1 to TRBJ2-4; no firm D call. The CDR3 nucleotides are TGCAGTGCTAGGAGTGGCTATCAAAACATTCAGTACTTC. This gives the protein CSARSGYQNIQYF.